Detailed here is one TCR beta chain. In the original processing: Using reference gene primer amplification, nucleated cell counts were estimated. Repertoires were generated with immunoSEQ multiplex PCR, while TCRdb's copy carries only in-frame clones and drops some. V and J calls and clone size are those listed in that table; D and trimming were worked out from the DNA. The table includes some 75,000 clones, around nine tenths detected once. This sample stems from a study of blood T cell repertoires in COVID-19. Germline CDR1 is MNHEY and CDR2 is SVGEGT. V lost 6 bases and J 1 base, leaving 7 bases between the germline ends. The CDR3 runs to 13 residues.

Input material: peripheral blood. The rearrangement joins TRBV6-2 or TRBV6-3 to TRBJ2-1; D is unclear. This sequence originates from a human donor in a cohort sampled during active COVID-19. The CDR3 DNA is TGTGCCAGCAGCCTGTCGTCCTACAATGAGCAGTTCTTC. This codes for CASSLSSYNEQFF.